This T cell receptor (beta chain) was observed in a study of monozygotic twins with inflammatory bowel disease. With no T cell sorting beforehand, total RNA was isolated from whole blood. Investigators made cDNA in eight separate reactions per sample. Two nested PCRs, run for approximately 16 and 9 cycles, were applied to TCRalpha and TCRbeta cDNA. After re-calling the 5' RACE reads, TCRdb lists one entry per CDR3 protein, DNA absent. The sample data list a few hundred thousand distinct CDR3 sequences. Germline V lookup: CDR1 MNHEY, CDR2 SVGAGI. The CDR3 spans 18 residues. The TCR comes from a human donor with ulcerative colitis or Crohn's disease, or a healthy co-twin of an affected twin (not recorded which). Material: blood. The genes are TRBV6-5 and TRBJ2-3; lacking DNA, the TRBD2 call made by TCRdb goes unchecked. The CDR3: CASSYSRTSGGSTDTQYF.